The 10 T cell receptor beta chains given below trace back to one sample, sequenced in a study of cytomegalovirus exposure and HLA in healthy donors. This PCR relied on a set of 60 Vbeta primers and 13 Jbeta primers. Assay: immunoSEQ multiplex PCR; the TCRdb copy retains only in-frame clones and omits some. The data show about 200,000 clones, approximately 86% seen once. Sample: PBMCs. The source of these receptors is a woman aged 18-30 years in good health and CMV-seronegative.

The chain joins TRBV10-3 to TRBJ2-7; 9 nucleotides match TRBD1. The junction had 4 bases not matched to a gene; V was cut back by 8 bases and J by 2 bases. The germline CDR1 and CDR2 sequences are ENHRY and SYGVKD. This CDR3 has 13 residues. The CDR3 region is CAIGGQGTYEQYF. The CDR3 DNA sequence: TGTGCCATCGGGGGACAGGGTACCTACGAGCAGTACTTC.

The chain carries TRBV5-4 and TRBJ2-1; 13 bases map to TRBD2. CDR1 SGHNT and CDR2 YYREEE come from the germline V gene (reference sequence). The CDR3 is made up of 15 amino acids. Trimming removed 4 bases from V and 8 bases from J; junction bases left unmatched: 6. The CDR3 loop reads CASSPGLAGVDEQFF. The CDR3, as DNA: TGTGCCAGCAGCCCTGGACTAGCGGGAGTGGATGAGCAGTTCTTC.

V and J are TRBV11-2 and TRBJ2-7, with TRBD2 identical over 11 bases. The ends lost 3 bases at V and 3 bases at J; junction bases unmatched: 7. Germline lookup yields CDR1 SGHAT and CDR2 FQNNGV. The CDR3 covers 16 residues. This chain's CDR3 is CASSFGLAGIIYEQYF. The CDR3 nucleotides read TGTGCCAGCAGCTTTGGACTAGCGGGTATTATCTACGAGCAGTACTTC.

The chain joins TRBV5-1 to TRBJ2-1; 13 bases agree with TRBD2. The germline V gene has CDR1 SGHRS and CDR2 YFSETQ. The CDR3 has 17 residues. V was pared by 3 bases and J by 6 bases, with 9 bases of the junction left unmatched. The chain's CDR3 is CASSSSTTSGRANEQFF. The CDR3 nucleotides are TGCGCCAGCAGCTCCTCGACTACTAGCGGGAGGGCCAATGAGCAGTTCTTC. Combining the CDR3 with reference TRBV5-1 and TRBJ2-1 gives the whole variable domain KAGVTQTPRYLIKTRGQQVTLSCSPISGHRSVSWYQQTPGQGLQFLFEYFSETQRNKGNFPGRFSGRQFSNSRSEMNVSTLELGDSALYLCASSSSTTSGRANEQFFGPGTRLTVL.

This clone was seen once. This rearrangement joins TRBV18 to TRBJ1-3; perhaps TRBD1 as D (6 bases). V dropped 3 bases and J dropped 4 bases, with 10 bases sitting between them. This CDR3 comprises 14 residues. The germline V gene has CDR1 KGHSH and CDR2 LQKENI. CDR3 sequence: CASSPRTAGNTIYF. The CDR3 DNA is TGTGCCAGCTCACCGAGGACAGCAGGAAACACCATATATTTT.

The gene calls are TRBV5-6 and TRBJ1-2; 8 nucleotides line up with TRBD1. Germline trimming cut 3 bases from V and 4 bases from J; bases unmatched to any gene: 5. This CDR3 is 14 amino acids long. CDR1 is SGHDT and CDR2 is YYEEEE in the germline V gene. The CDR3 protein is CASSYDRGSYGYTF. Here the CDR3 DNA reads TGTGCCAGCAGCTACGACAGGGGAAGCTATGGCTACACCTTC.

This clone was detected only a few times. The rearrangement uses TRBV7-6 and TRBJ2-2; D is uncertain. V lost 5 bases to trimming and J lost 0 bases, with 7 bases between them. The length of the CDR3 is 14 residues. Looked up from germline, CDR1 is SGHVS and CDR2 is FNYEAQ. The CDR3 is CASSRLTNTGELFF. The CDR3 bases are TGTGCCAGCAGCCGCCTAACGAACACCGGGGAGCTGTTTTTT.

The CDR3 reads CASSGPGGRTDTQYF. CDR3 DNA sequence: TGTGCCAGCAGCGGACCGGGGGGCCGAACAGATACGCAGTATTTT. J is TRBJ2-3 and V is TRBV7-2; D might be TRBD2 (7 bases). Trimming removed 5 bases from V and 3 bases from J, with 15 bases in between. Germline assignment: CDR1 SGHTA and CDR2 FQGNSA. The CDR3 spans 15 residues.

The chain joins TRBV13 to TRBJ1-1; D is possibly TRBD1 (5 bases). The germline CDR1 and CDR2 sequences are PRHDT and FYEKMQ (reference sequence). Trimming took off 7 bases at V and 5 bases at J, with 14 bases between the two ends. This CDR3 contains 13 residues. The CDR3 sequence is CASKRGSWTEAFF. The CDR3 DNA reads TGTGCCAGCAAAAGGGGAAGTTGGACTGAAGCTTTCTTT.

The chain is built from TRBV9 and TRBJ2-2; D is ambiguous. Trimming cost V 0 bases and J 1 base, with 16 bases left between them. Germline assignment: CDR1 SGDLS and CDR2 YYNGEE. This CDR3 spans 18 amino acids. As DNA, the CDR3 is TGTGCCAGCAGCGTAGAGAGCCTATCTGTAAAGAACACCGGGGAGCTGTTTTTT. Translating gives CASSVESLSVKNTGELFF. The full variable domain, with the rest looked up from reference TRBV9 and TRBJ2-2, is DSGVTQTPKHLITATGQRVTLRCSPRSGDLSVYWYQQSLDQGLQFLIQYYNGEERAKGNILERFSAQQFPDLHSELNLSSLELGDSALYFCASSVESLSVKNTGELFFGEGSRLTVL.